The next 24 T cell receptor beta chains were all read from a single sample in a study of regulatory T cells in long-lasting Graves disease. With iRepertoire HTBI primers and Arm-PCR of CDR3 regions, TCR beta libraries were built. TCRdb re-called the multiplex PCR reads with MiXCR, one entry per CDR3 protein. The sample holds almost 350,000 distinct CDR3 sequences, less than 20% seen once. Sample time point: persistent/refractory GD, antithyroid drugs over 5 years with positive TRAb. The TCR library was made from RNA extracted from PBMCs. Sequences were derived from peripheral blood mononuclear cells (PBMCs), sampled when the disease was refractory, from a patient treated with antithyroid drugs. These receptors were taken from a female donor with Graves disease.

The rearrangement uses TRBV18 and TRBJ1-6; weak D call: TRBD1 (5 bases). Germline values: CDR1 KGHSH, CDR2 LQKENI. Trimming cost V 3 bases and J 7 bases, with 16 bases left between them. This CDR3 contains 16 residues. CDR3 residues: CASSPSTGGNNSPLHF. The CDR3 DNA reads as TGTGCCAGCTCACCCTCCACGGGGGGAAACAATTCACCCCTCCACTTT.

In its sample, this clonotype was seen a few times. This chain uses TRBV6-1 with TRBJ1-2; no definite D call. CDR1 is MNHNS, CDR2 SASEGT, per germline. With 5 bases removed from V and 6 bases from J, the gap between germline ends came to 13 bases. This CDR3 comprises 13 residues. The CDR3 nucleotides read TGTGCCAGCAGTTACGGTGTAGGGAATGGCTACACCTTC. Amino acids: CASSYGVGNGYTF.

This clonotype was observed at least ten times. The genes are TRBV12-3 or TRBV12-4 and TRBJ1-2; D unresolved. The V end was cut by 3 bases, the J end by 5 bases, with 4 bases between. This CDR3 is 11 amino acids long. CDR3 DNA: TGTGCCAGCAGTTTGTGGTATGGCTACACCTTC. This encodes CASSLWYGYTF.

This clonotype occurred many times. The chain employs TRBV29-1 and TRBJ2-5, with no clear D. There are 12 residues in the CDR3. Looked up from germline, CDR1 is SQVTM and CDR2 is ANQGSEA. Trimming took 3 bases from V and 5 from J, leaving 10 bases between them. The CDR3 here is CSVEGNGETQYF. For the CDR3, the DNA is TGCAGCGTTGAGGGGAACGGGGAGACCCAGTACTTC.

This clonotype came up once. The chain combines TRBV20-1 with TRBJ2-3; 13 bases align to TRBD2. CDR3 size: 18 residues. CDR1 and CDR2 (germline): DFQATT, SNEGSKA (reference sequence). Germline trimming cut 6 bases from V and 3 bases from J; bases unmatched to any gene: 15. The CDR3 loop is CSAPGLAGAPKGTDTQYF. DNA for the CDR3: TGCAGTGCCCCCGGACTAGCGGGAGCGCCTAAAGGTACAGATACGCAGTATTTT.

This clonotype was found many times. This sequence joins TRBV28 and TRBJ1-5, with D maybe TRBD1 (5 bases). This CDR3 region has 17 residues. Trimming stripped 7 bases from V and 1 base from J, with 20 bases between. CDR1 MDHEN and CDR2 SYDVKM come from the germline V gene. CDR3 residues: CASKTARGARSNQPQHF. CDR3 nucleotides: TGTGCCAGCAAGACGGCCCGTGGGGCGCGAAGCAATCAGCCCCAGCATTTT.

The sample holds many counts of this clonotype. The chain combines TRBV24-1 with TRBJ1-2, with 9 bases that match TRBD1. The CDR3 loop spans 14 amino acids. The V segment lost 2 bases and the J segment 6 bases; nucleotides outside the gene matches: 3. Germline V gene sequence: CDR1 KGHDR, CDR2 SFDVKD. The CDR3 loop reads CATSDSGTGNGYTF. CDR3 coding DNA: TGTGCCACCAGTGATTCCGGGACAGGGAATGGCTACACCTTC.

The sample holds a few counts of this clonotype. The chain recombines TRBV10-3 with TRBJ1-2; 7 positions agree with TRBD1. CDR1 and CDR2 from the germline V gene are ENHRY and SYGVKD. The length of the CDR3 is 13 residues. V lost 6 bases, J lost 4 bases, and 5 bases stayed unmatched. The CDR3 protein is CAIRPGQTYGYTF. CDR3 sequence (DNA): TGTGCCATCAGGCCGGGACAGACCTATGGCTACACCTTC.

The chain links TRBV30 to TRBJ2-1; 14 bases align to TRBD2. This CDR3 spans 14 amino acids. J lost 5 bases, V lost 5 bases, and 2 bases had no gene match. CDR1 GTSNPN and CDR2 SVGIG come from the germline V gene (reference sequence). CDR3 region: CAWGTSGSNNEQFF. For the CDR3, the DNA is TGTGCCTGGGGGACTAGCGGGAGCAACAATGAGCAGTTCTTC. Drawing the rest from reference TRBV30 and TRBJ2-1, the complete variable domain is SQTIHQWPATLVQPVGSPLSLECTVEGTSNPNLYWYRQAAGRGLQLLFYSVGIGQISSEVPQNLSASRPQDRQFILSSKKLLLSDSGFYLCAWGTSGSNNEQFFGPGTRLTVL.

With respect to this clonotype: It may be a read error: a sequence one base away is much more abundant. The final CDR3 position lacks the conserved phenylalanine or tryptophan, pointing to a likely read error. V and J are TRBV5-1 and TRBJ1-1; D might be TRBD1 (5 bases). The germline V gene encodes CDR1 SGHRS and CDR2 YFSETQ. The CDR3 spans 14 residues. V lost 6 bases to trimming and J lost 1 base, with 13 bases between them. CDR3 region: CASNGPGTNTEAFI. The CDR3 DNA sequence: TGCGCCAGCAATGGGCCAGGGACGAACACTGAAGCTTTCATT.

In its sample, this clonotype was seen a few times. The rearrangement links TRBV25-1 to TRBJ2-7; 7 nucleotides line up with TRBD1. The CDR3 consists of 14 residues. From germline, CDR1 is MGHDK and CDR2 SYGVNS. V lost 6 bases and J lost 2; bases outside the gene matches: 7. The CDR3 reads CASRARTGPYEQYF. In nucleotides, the CDR3 is TGTGCCAGCAGAGCGCGGACAGGTCCCTACGAGCAGTACTTC.

A few counts support this clonotype. A much larger clone differs from this one at a single base, so this may be a read error. The chain uses TRBV20-1 and TRBJ1-2; D ambiguous. Germline CDR1 and CDR2: DFQATT and SNEGSKA (reference sequence). The CDR3 consists of 12 residues. The V end lost 4 bases, the J end lost 4 bases, and 10 bases lay between the germline ends. CDR3 sequence reads: CSANRDPYGYTF. CDR3 nucleotides: TGCAGTGCTAATCGAGACCCCTATGGCTACACCTTC.

This clonotype was counted a few times. This chain connects TRBV6-2 or TRBV6-3 to TRBJ2-4; 10 bases match TRBD2. J gave up 7 bases and V 3 bases, and 6 bases lay outside the gene matches. Germline CDR1 and CDR2: MNHEY and SVGEGT. The CDR3 is 15 amino acids. DNA for the CDR3: TGTGCCAGCAGTTATGCGGAGCGGGGGGGGAACATTCAGTACTTC. It is translated as CASSYAERGGNIQYF.

This clonotype was counted many times. The chain uses TRBV28 and TRBJ1-2, with a weak D call TRBD1 (6 bases). Germline V CDR1 and CDR2: MDHEN, SYDVKM. Between the trimmed V and J ends, which lost 6 bases and 3 bases, there was a span of 17 bases. The CDR3 spans 15 residues. CDR3 nucleotides: TGTGCCAGCAGCCGAAGGATGGGGGCTGACTATGGCTACACCTTC. Its protein is CASSRRMGADYGYTF.

This chain links TRBV20-1 with TRBJ1-2; D is ambiguous. Trimming stripped 0 bases from V and 8 bases from J, with 16 bases between. The germline CDR1 and CDR2 sequences are DFQATT and SNEGSKA (reference sequence). The CDR3 runs 14 residues. The CDR3: CSARELSFTWGYTF. The CDR3 nucleotides read TGCAGTGCTAGAGAACTCTCTTTTACATGGGGCTACACCTTC.

This clonotype was seen at least ten times. V is TRBV6-5 and J is TRBJ2-5; 9 nucleotides agree with TRBD1. CDR1 and CDR2 (germline): MNHEY, SVGAGI. V shed 0 bases and J 2 bases; nucleotides not matched to a gene: 10. CDR3 length: 18 residues. In nucleotides, the CDR3 is TGTGCCAGCAGTTACTCGACCCCGGGGACAGGGATACAAGAGACCCAGTACTTC. Protein product: CASSYSTPGTGIQETQYF.

This clonotype was detected a few times. The chain links TRBV6-1 to TRBJ2-7; 7 bases are shared with TRBD1. Unmatched junction bases numbered 13, after V lost 10 bases and J lost 1 base. Germline loops: CDR1 MNHNS, CDR2 SASEGT. The CDR3 has 15 amino acids. The CDR3 coding sequence is TGTGCCACACAAAAAGGACAGGATTTATCCTACGAGCAGTACTTC. This sequence encodes CATQKGQDLSYEQYF.

Many counts were recorded for this clonotype. V and J are TRBV11-3 and TRBJ2-5; 9 bases agree with TRBD1. After removal of 4 bases from V and 5 bases from J, the junction contained 8 bases not matched to a gene. CDR3 length: 15 amino acids. CDR1 SGHNT and CDR2 YENEEA come from the germline V gene. The DNA of the CDR3 is TGTGCCAGCAGCTCCGGGACAGGGTATTTGGAGACCCAGTACTTC. This translates into CASSSGTGYLETQYF.

This clonotype was detected only a few times. The chain combines TRBV27 with TRBJ2-2; D is unresolved. This CDR3 is 14 amino acids long. Germline V gene lookup returns CDR1 MNHEY and CDR2 SMNVEV (reference sequence). Trimming removed 5 bases at V and 1 base at J, with 8 bases between. The CDR3 is CASSPLMNTGELFF. The CDR3 DNA is TGTGCCAGCAGTCCTCTTATGAACACCGGGGAGCTGTTTTTT.

This chain connects TRBV7-2 to TRBJ1-5; D is ambiguous. The CDR3 contains 13 residues. V lost 2 bases, J lost 7 bases, and 9 bases lay in between. Germline CDR1 is SGHTA and CDR2 is FQGNSA. CDR3 region: CASSLQAHQPQHF. The CDR3 nucleotides are TGTGCCAGCAGCTTACAGGCTCACCAGCCCCAGCATTTT.

This clonotype showed up many times. This rearrangement joins TRBV4-1 to TRBJ1-4; 8 bases agree with TRBD1. The CDR3 loop spans 15 amino acids. Germline loops: CDR1 MGHRA, CDR2 YSYEKL. J gave up 5 bases and V 5 bases, and 7 bases lay outside the gene matches. CDR3 in DNA: TGCGCCAGCAGCTACCGGGACAGGTGGAATGAAAAACTGTTTTTT. This sequence encodes CASSYRDRWNEKLFF.

The chain recombines TRBV20-1 with TRBJ2-7, with TRBD1 identical over 9 bases. The CDR3 sequence is 14 residues long. CDR1 and CDR2 (germline): DFQATT, SNEGSKA (reference sequence). In DNA, the CDR3 is TGCAATGCCGGCTCAGGGACAGGGTTCTACGAGCAGTACTTC. Translation: CNAGSGTGFYEQYF.

V and J are TRBV18 and TRBJ1-6, with TRBD1 matching 9 bases. With V trimmed by 7 bases and J by 9 bases, 7 bases remained unmatched. The CDR3 has 14 residues. Germline V CDR1 and CDR2: KGHSH, LQKENI. CDR3 residues: CASFSGTGSSPLHF. The CDR3 nucleotides read TGTGCCAGCTTCTCCGGGACAGGGAGTTCACCCCTCCACTTT.

The table lists this clonotype with many counts. The V and J genes are TRBV28 and TRBJ2-5; D gene unclear. CDR1 is MDHEN, CDR2 SYDVKM, per germline. Trimming stripped 6 bases from V and 4 bases from J, with 18 bases between. The length of the CDR3 is 15 residues. The CDR3 protein is CASSLRLRRAETQYF. The CDR3 DNA sequence: TGTGCCAGCAGCCTCCGCCTCAGACGGGCAGAGACCCAGTACTTC.